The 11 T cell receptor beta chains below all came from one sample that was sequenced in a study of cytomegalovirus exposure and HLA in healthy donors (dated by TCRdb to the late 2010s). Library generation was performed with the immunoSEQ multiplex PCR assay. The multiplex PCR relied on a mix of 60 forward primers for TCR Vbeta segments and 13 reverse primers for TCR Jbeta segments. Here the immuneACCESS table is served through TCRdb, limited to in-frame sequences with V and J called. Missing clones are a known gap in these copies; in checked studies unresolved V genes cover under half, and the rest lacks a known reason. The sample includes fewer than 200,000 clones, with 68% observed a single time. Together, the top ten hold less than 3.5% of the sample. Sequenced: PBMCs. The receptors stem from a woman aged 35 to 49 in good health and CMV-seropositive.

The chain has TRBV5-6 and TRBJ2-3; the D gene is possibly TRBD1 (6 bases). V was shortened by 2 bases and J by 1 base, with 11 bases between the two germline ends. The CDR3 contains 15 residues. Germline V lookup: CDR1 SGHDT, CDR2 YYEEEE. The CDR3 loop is CASSFRDIGTDTQYF. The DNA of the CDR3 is TGTGCCAGCAGCTTCCGGGACATCGGCACAGATACGCAGTATTTT.

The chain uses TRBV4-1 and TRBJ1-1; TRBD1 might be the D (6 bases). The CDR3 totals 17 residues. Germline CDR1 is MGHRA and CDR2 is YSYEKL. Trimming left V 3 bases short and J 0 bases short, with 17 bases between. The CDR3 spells CASSQGQRPRMNTEAFF. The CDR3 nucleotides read TGCGCCAGCAGCCAGGGACAACGACCGAGAATGAACACTGAAGCTTTCTTT.

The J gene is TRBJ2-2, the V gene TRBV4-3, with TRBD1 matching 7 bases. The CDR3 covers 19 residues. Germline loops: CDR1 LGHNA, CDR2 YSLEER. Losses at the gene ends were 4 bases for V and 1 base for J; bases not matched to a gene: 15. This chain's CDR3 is CASSPTDRFLLENTGELFF. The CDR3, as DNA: TGCGCCAGCAGCCCTACGGACAGGTTCTTATTGGAGAACACCGGGGAGCTGTTTTTT.

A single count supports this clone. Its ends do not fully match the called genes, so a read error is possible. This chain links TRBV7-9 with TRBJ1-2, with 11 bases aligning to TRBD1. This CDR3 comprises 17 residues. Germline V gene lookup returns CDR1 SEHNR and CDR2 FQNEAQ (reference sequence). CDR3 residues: CSSSFGQGANGAYGYTF. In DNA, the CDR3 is TGTTCCAGCAGCTTTGGACAGGGGGCTAATGGGGCCTATGGCTACACCTTC.

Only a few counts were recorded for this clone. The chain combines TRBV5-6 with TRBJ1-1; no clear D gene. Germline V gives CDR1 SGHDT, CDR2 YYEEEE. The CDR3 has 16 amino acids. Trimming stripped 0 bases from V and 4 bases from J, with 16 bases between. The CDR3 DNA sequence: TGTGCCAGCAGCTTGGGAGGGTATCGTTTGGTCACTGAAGCTTTCTTT. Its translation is CASSLGGYRLVTEAFF.

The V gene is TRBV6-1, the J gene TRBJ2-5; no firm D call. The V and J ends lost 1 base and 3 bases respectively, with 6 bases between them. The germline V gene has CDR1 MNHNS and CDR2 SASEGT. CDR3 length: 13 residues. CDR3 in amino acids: CASSEVPEETQYF. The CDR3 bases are TGTGCCAGCAGTGAAGTTCCTGAAGAGACCCAGTACTTC.

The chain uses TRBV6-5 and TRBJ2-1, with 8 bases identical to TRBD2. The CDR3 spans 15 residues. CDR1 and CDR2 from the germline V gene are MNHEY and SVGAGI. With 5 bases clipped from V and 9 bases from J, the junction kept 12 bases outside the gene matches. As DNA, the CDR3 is TGTGCCAGCAGTGCCACTAGCGGCCCCACCGGTGAGCAGTTCTTC. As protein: CASSATSGPTGEQFF.

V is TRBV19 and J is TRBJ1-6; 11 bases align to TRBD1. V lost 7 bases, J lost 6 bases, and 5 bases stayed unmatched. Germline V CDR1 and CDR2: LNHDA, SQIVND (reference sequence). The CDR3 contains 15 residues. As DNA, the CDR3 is TGTGCCAGTAATACCGGGACAGGGGGTAATTCACCCCTCCACTTT. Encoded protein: CASNTGTGGNSPLHF.

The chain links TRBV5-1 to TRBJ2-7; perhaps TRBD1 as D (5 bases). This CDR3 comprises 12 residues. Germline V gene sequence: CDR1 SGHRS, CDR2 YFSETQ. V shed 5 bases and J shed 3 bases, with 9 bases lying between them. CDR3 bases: TGCGCCAGCAGTACCGACAGCTACGAGCAGTACTTC. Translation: CASSTDSYEQYF.

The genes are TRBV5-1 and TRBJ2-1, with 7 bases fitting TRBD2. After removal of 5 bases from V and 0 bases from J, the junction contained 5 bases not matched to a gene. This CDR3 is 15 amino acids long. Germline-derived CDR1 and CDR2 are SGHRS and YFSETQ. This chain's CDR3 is CASRDGGSSYNEQFF. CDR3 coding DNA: TGCGCCAGCAGGGACGGGGGGAGCTCCTACAATGAGCAGTTCTTC.

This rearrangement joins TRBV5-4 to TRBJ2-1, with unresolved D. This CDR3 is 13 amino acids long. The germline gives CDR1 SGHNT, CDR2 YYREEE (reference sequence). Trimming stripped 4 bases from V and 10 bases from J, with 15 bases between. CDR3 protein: CASSPSWRREQFF. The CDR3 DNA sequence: TGTGCCAGCAGCCCAAGTTGGCGGCGGGAGCAGTTCTTC.